This TCR beta chain was identified in a study of T cells expressing NK-cell markers. The CDR3 runs 15 residues. TCRdb re-analyzed the 5' RACE reads; it lists each CDR3 protein once, without DNA. This sample's table reports about 460,000 distinct CDR3 sequences. This sequence joins TRBV12-3 or TRBV12-4 and TRBJ1-5; TCRdb gives TRBD1 as the D gene, but with no DNA this cannot be confirmed. The specimen sequenced was blood T cells: a sorted CD56 or NKG2C T cell subset, CD4+ or CD8+ T cells, or bulk PBMC T cells (not recorded which). The clonotype comes from a woman aged 50 to 65 in good health. The CDR3 reads CASSLKGQGLQPQHF.